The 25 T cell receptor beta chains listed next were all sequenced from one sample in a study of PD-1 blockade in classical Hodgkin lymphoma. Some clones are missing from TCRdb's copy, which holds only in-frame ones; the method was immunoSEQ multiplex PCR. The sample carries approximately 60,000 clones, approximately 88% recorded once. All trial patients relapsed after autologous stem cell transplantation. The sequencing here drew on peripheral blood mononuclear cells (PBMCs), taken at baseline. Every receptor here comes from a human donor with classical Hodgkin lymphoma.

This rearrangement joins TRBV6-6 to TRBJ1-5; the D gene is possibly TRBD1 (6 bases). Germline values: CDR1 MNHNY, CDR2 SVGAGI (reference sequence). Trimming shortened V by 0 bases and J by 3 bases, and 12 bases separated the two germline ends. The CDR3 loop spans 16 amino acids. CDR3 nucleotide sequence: TGTGCCAGCAGTTACTCCCCTGGGGGGCACAATCAGCCCCAGCATTTT. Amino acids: CASSYSPGGHNQPQHF.

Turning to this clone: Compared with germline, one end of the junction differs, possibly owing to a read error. In DNA, the CDR3 is TGTGCCAGCAGCCTTTCGGGACCCCCTATTCACTTC. It yields the protein CASSLSGPPIHF. This sequence joins TRBV7-2 and TRBJ2-5; D is possibly TRBD1 or TRBD2 (5 bases each). This CDR3 region has 12 residues. Germline V lookup: CDR1 SGHTA, CDR2 FQGNSA.

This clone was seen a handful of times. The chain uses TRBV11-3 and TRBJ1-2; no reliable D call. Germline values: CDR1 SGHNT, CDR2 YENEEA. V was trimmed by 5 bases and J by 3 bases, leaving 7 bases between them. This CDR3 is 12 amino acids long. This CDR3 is CASSQTDYGYTF. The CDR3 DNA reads TGTGCCAGCAGCCAGACGGACTATGGCTACACCTTC.

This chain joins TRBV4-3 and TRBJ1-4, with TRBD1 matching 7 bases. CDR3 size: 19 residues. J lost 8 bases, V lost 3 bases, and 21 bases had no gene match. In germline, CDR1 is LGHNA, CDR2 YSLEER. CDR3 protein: CASSQLELGQSSVGEKLFF. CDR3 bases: TGCGCCAGCAGCCAGCTCGAGCTGGGACAGTCCTCAGTAGGGGAAAAACTGTTTTTT.

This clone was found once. CDR3 DNA sequence: TGTGCCAGTGCCGGGACATCCTACGAGCAGTACTTC. Protein product: CASAGTSYEQYF. This chain links TRBV19 with TRBJ2-7, with a tentative D call TRBD1 (6 bases). In germline, CDR1 is LNHDA, CDR2 SQIVND (reference sequence). This CDR3 has 12 amino acids. The germline V and J ends were trimmed by 8 bases and 1 base, with 9 bases remaining between them.

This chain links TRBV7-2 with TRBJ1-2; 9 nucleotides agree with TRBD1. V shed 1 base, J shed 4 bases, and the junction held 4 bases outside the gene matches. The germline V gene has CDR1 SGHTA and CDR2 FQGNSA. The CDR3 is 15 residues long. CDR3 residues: CASSLDGTGFYGYTF. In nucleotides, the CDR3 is TGTGCCAGCAGCTTAGATGGGACAGGGTTCTATGGCTACACCTTC.

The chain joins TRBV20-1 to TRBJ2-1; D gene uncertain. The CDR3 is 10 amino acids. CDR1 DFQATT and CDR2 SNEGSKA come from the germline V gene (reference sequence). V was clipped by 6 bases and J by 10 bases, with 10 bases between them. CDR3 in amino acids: CSALEGEQFF. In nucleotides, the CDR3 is TGCAGTGCGTTAGAAGGCGAGCAGTTCTTC.

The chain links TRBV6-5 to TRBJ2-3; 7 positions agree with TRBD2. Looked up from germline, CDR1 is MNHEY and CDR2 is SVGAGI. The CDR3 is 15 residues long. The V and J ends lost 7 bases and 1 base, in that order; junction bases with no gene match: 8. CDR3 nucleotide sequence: TGTGCCAGCACCCGCGGGGCGGGGGGCACAGATACGCAGTATTTT. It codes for CASTRGAGGTDTQYF.

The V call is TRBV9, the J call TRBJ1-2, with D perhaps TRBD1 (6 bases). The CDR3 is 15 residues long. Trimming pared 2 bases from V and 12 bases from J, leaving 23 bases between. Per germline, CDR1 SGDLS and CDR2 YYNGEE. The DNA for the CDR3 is TGTGCCAGCAGCGTCAACCTCGACAGGAGATCTGCCGACACCTTC. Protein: CASSVNLDRRSADTF.

Here the CDR3 reads CAWSAETDQPQHF. CDR3 nucleotide sequence: TGTGCCTGGAGTGCGGAAACTGATCAGCCCCAGCATTTT. J is TRBJ1-5 and V is TRBV30; D is unclear. This CDR3 is built from 13 residues. Trimming left V 1 base short and J 5 bases short, with 9 bases between. Germline values: CDR1 GTSNPN, CDR2 SVGIG (reference sequence).

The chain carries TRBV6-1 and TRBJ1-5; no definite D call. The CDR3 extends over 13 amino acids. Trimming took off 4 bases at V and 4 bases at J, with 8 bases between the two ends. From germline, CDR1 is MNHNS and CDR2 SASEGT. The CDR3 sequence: CASSGSENQPQHF. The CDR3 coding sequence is TGTGCCAGCAGTGGAAGCGAAAATCAGCCCCAGCATTTT.

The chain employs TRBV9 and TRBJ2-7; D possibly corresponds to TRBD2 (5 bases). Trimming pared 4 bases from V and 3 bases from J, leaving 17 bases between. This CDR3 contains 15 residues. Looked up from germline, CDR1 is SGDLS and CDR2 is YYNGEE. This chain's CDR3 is CASSPQMLASYEQYF. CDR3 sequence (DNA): TGTGCCAGCAGCCCGCAGATGCTAGCCAGCTACGAGCAGTACTTC.

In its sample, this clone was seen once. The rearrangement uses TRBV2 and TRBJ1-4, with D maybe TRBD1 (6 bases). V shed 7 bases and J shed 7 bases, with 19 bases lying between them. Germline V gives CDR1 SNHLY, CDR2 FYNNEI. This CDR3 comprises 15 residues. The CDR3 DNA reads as TGTGCCAGCAACGTACTTACAGGGATAGGTGAAAAACTGTTTTTT. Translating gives CASNVLTGIGEKLFF.

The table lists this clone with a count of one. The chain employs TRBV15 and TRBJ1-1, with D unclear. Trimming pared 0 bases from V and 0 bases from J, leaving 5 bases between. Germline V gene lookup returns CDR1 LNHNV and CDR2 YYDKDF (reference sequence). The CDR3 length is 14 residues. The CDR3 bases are TGTGCCACCAGCAGAGATAGAGTGAACACTGAAGCTTTCTTT. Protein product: CATSRDRVNTEAFF.

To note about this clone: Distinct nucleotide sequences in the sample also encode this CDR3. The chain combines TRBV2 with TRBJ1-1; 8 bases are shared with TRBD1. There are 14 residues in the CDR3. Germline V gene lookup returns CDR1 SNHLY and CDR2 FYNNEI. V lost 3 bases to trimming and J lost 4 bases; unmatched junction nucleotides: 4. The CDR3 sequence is CASSEQGAGTEAFF. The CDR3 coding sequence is TGTGCCAGCAGTGAGCAGGGGGCAGGCACTGAAGCTTTCTTT.

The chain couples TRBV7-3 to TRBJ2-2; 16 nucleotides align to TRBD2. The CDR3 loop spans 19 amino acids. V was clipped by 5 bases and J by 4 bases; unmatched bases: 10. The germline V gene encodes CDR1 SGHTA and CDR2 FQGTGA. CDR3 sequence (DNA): TGTGCCAGCAGCCCGGCGGGACTAGCGGGGGGGCTTAGCACCGGGGAGCTGTTTTTT. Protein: CASSPAGLAGGLSTGELFF.

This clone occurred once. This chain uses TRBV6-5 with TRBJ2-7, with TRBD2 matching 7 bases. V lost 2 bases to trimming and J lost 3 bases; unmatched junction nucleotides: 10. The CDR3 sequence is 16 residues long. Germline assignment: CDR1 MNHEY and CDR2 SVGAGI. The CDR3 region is CASSYGCPAGCYEQYF. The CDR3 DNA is TGTGCCAGCAGTTACGGGTGTCCAGCGGGGTGCTACGAGCAGTACTTC.

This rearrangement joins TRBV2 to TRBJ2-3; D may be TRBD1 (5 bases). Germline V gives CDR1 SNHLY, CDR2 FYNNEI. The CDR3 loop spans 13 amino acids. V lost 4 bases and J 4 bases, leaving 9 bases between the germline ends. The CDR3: CASSAGLADTQYF. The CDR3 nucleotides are TGTGCCAGCAGTGCAGGGTTGGCAGATACGCAGTATTTT. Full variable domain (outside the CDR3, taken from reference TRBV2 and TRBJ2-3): EPEVTQTPSHQVTQMGQEVILRCVPISNHLYFYWYRQILGQKVEFLVSFYNNEISEKSEIFDDQFSVERPDGSNFTLKIRSTKLEDSAMYFCASSAGLADTQYFGPGTRLTVL.

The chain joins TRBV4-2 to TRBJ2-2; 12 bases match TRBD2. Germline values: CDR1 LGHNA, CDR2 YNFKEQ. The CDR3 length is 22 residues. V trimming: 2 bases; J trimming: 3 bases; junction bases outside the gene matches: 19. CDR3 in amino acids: CASSQPFPRLAGGIMDTGELFF. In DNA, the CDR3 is TGTGCCAGCAGCCAACCCTTCCCCCGCCTAGCGGGGGGGATTATGGACACCGGGGAGCTGTTTTTT.

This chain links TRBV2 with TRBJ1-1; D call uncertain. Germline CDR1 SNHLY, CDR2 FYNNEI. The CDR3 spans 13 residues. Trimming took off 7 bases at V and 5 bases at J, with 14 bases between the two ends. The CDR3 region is CASIRTSGTEAFF. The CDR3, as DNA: TGTGCCAGCATAAGGACGAGTGGAACTGAAGCTTTCTTT. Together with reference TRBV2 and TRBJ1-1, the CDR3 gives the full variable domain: EPEVTQTPSHQVTQMGQEVILRCVPISNHLYFYWYRQILGQKVEFLVSFYNNEISEKSEIFDDQFSVERPDGSNFTLKIRSTKLEDSAMYFCASIRTSGTEAFFGQGTRLTVV.

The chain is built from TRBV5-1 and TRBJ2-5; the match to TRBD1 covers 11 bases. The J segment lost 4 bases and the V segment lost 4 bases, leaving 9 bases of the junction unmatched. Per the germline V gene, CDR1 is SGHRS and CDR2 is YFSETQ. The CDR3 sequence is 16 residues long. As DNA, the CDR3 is TGCGCCAGCAGCCTGCTCGGGACAGGGGGTTTAGAGACCCAGTACTTC. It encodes CASSLLGTGGLETQYF. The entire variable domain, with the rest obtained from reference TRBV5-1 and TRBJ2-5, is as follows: KAGVTQTPRYLIKTRGQQVTLSCSPISGHRSVSWYQQTPGQGLQFLFEYFSETQRNKGNFPGRFSGRQFSNSRSEMNVSTLELGDSALYLCASSLLGTGGLETQYFGPGTRLLVL.

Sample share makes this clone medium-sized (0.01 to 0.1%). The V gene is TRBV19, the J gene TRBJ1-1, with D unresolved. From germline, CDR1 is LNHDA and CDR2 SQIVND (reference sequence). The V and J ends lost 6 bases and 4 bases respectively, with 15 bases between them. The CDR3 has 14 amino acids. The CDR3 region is CASSLLGRVTEAFF. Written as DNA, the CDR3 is TGTGCCAGTAGCCTACTTGGGAGGGTCACTGAAGCTTTCTTT.

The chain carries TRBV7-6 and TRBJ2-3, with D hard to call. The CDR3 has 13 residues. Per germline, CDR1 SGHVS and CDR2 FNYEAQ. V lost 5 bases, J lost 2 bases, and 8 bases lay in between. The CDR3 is CASSPVVTDTQYF. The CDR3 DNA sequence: TGTGCCAGCAGCCCGGTGGTCACAGATACGCAGTATTTT.

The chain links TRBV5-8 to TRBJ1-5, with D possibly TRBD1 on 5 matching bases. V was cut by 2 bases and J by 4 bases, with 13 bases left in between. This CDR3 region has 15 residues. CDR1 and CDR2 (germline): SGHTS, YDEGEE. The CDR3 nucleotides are TGTGCCAGCAGCTTTAGAACAGGAATAAATCAGCCCCAGCATTTT. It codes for CASSFRTGINQPQHF.

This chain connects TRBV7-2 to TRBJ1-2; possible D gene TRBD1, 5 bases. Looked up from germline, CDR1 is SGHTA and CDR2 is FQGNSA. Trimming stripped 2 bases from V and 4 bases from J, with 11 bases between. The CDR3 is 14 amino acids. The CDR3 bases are TGTGCCAGCAGCTTAACCGGGACTCCCTATGGCTACACCTTC. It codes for CASSLTGTPYGYTF.